This TCR beta chain was found in a study of cytomegalovirus exposure and HLA in healthy donors. About the study: T cells numbering about 179 million yielded 117 million unique TCR beta sequences in an earlier analysis. Study conclusions and caveats: Cytomegalovirus-associated TCR beta chains were listed, numbering 164. In a later analysis, across HLA loci, associated TCR counts were highest for DRB1, lowest for HLA-C.

This clone was counted a few times. What it binds is not known. The CDR3 is 15 residues long. PCR was performed using 60 Vbeta and 13 Jbeta primers. Clones were read by immunoSEQ multiplex PCR, and TCRdb kept only the in-frame ones, dropping some. The table lists 170,000 or so clones, 84% of them singletons, with 0.38% in the top ten. The genes are TRBV12-2 and TRBJ2-3; the listed D gene, TRBD1, was not tested against the DNA. TRBV12-2 corresponds to a pseudogene. The sequence was obtained from a boy younger than 10 in good health and CMV-seronegative. Sequenced sample: PBMCs. This CDR3 reads CASRFTGPRTDTQYF. The CDR3 bases are TGTGCAAGTCGCTTCACAGGGCCAAGAACAGATACGCAGTATTTT.